The 16 T cell receptor beta chains presented below share a single source sample, sequenced in a study of blood T cell repertoires in COVID-19. Assay: immunoSEQ multiplex PCR; the TCRdb copy retains only in-frame clones and omits some. The profile covers tens of thousands of clones, with around 91% appearing a single time and 12% taken by the ten largest. Sequencing was carried out using peripheral blood. The receptors stem from a man between 65 and 79 years old with active or convalescent COVID-19.

The chain has TRBV7-9 and TRBJ2-7; possibly TRBD1 for D (5 bases). CDR1 SEHNR and CDR2 FQNEAQ come from the germline V gene (reference sequence). The CDR3 is made up of 14 amino acids. Trimming took off 5 bases at V and 0 bases at J, with 11 bases between the two ends. The CDR3 DNA sequence: TGTGCCAGCAGCCAAACAGGTTACTCCTACGAGCAGTACTTC. It encodes CASSQTGYSYEQYF. Drawing the rest from reference TRBV7-9 and TRBJ2-7, the complete variable domain is DTGVSQNPRHKITKRGQNVTFRCDPISEHNRLYWYRQTLGQGPEFLTYFQNEAQLEKSRLLSDRFSAERPKGSFSTLEIQRTEQGDSAMYLCASSQTGYSYEQYFGPGTRLTVT.

V and J are TRBV7-8 and TRBJ2-1; D is possibly TRBD2 (5 bases). V was clipped by 5 bases and J by 8 bases, with 19 bases between them. There are 15 residues in the CDR3. Germline V gene lookup returns CDR1 SGHVS and CDR2 FQNEAQ. CDR3 loop: CASSDGLRSHHEQFF. CDR3 nucleotide sequence: TGTGCCAGCAGCGACGGACTGCGGTCCCACCATGAGCAGTTCTTC.

The count of this clone is one. The gene calls are TRBV7-2 and TRBJ1-1; possibly TRBD1 for D (6 bases). V lost 5 bases and J lost 11, with 18 bases in between. Looked up from germline, CDR1 is SGHTA and CDR2 is FQGNSA. The CDR3 runs to 13 residues. The CDR3 nucleotides are TGTGCCAGCAGCCCCACAGGGTCCGTTCCGGCTTTCTTT. Its protein is CASSPTGSVPAFF.

The chain is built from TRBV5-1 and TRBJ2-1, with 8 bases fitting TRBD1. This CDR3 has 15 residues. Per germline, CDR1 SGHRS and CDR2 YFSETQ. Unmatched junction bases numbered 6, after V lost 1 base and J lost 6 bases. The CDR3 sequence: CASSLIQGAGNEQFF. The CDR3 region has the DNA TGCGCCAGCAGCTTGATCCAGGGGGCCGGCAATGAGCAGTTCTTC. The variable domain in full, completed from reference TRBV5-1 and TRBJ2-1, reads KAGVTQTPRYLIKTRGQQVTLSCSPISGHRSVSWYQQTPGQGLQFLFEYFSETQRNKGNFPGRFSGRQFSNSRSEMNVSTLELGDSALYLCASSLIQGAGNEQFFGPGTRLTVL.

The chain joins TRBV7-9 to TRBJ1-1; TRBD1 matches 7 bases. V trimming: 7 bases; J trimming: 1 base; junction bases outside the gene matches: 6. The CDR3 is 14 amino acids. Germline loops: CDR1 SEHNR, CDR2 FQNEAQ (reference sequence). The CDR3, as DNA: TGTGCCAGCAACGACAGGGTTGAGAACACTGAAGCTTTCTTT. It is translated as CASNDRVENTEAFF. Based on the CDR3 plus reference TRBV7-9 and TRBJ1-1, the full variable domain is DTGVSQNPRHKITKRGQNVTFRCDPISEHNRLYWYRQTLGQGPEFLTYFQNEAQLEKSRLLSDRFSAERPKGSFSTLEIQRTEQGDSAMYLCASNDRVENTEAFFGQGTRLTVV.

The chain employs TRBV5-1 and TRBJ2-7; 9 bases match TRBD1. The CDR3 has 15 amino acids. Germline V CDR1 and CDR2: SGHRS, YFSETQ. V was clipped by 0 bases and J by 5 bases; unmatched bases: 6. As DNA, the CDR3 is TGCGCCAGCAGCTTGGAGGGACAGGGCTTAGACGAGCAGTACTTC. It codes for CASSLEGQGLDEQYF.

The chain uses TRBV7-9 and TRBJ1-2; D may be TRBD1 (5 bases). The CDR3 loop spans 13 amino acids. Germline V gives CDR1 SEHNR, CDR2 FQNEAQ (reference sequence). The V end was cut by 5 bases, the J end by 4 bases, with 11 bases between. This CDR3 reads CASSTTAFYGYTF. CDR3 nucleotides: TGTGCCAGCAGCACGACAGCGTTCTATGGCTACACCTTC.

V and J are TRBV20-1 and TRBJ1-6, with 10 bases fitting TRBD1. The germline V gene has CDR1 DFQATT and CDR2 SNEGSKA (reference sequence). This CDR3 has 17 amino acids. The trim removed 3 bases at V and 4 bases at J, leaving 9 bases unmatched. The CDR3 coding sequence is TGCAGTGCTAGTTCCGTAGAGGACAGGGGGTATAATTCACCCCTCCACTTT. Protein sequence: CSASSVEDRGYNSPLHF.

The rearrangement links TRBV19 to TRBJ1-2; D not certain. Germline-derived CDR1 and CDR2 are LNHDA and SQIVND (reference sequence). The CDR3 consists of 14 residues. V was pared by 7 bases and J by 1 base, with 13 bases between. CDR3 nucleotide sequence: TGTGCCAGTACCCTAAGAGGCTATAACTATGGCTACACCTTC. Translating it yields CASTLRGYNYGYTF.

V and J are TRBV24-1 and TRBJ1-5; no definite D call. The CDR3 loop spans 14 amino acids. The germline V and J ends were trimmed by 5 bases and 0 bases, with 7 bases remaining between them. CDR1 and CDR2 from the germline V gene are KGHDR and SFDVKD. The DNA of the CDR3 is TGTGCCACCAGTGGCAGGCCTAGCAATCAGCCCCAGCATTTT. The encoded protein is CATSGRPSNQPQHF.

This clone was detected only once. This sequence joins TRBV2 and TRBJ2-1; 7 bases are shared with TRBD2. J lost 7 bases, V lost 11 bases, and 8 bases had no gene match. This CDR3 contains 12 residues. CDR1 is SNHLY and CDR2 is FYNNEI in the germline V gene. CDR3 coding DNA: TGTGCCCGAGGACTAGGTCCTAATGAGCAGTTCTTC. Translation: CARGLGPNEQFF.

This clone was seen just once. This chain uses TRBV10-2 with TRBJ1-2; D is perhaps TRBD1 (6 bases). Germline CDR1 and CDR2: WSHSY and SAAADI. Trimming left V 3 bases short and J 3 bases short, with 8 bases between. CDR3 size: 13 residues. The CDR3 coding sequence is TGCGCCAGCAGTGACAGGGGAGACTATGGCTACACCTTC. It is translated as CASSDRGDYGYTF.

This clone was counted a single time. The CDR3 sequence is CASSTGTANYGYTF. The CDR3 region has the DNA TGTGCCAGCAGTACAGGGACAGCTAACTATGGCTACACCTTC. V gene TRBV7-9 combines with J gene TRBJ1-2, with 7 bases matching TRBD1. Trimming removed 6 bases from V and 0 bases from J; junction bases left unmatched: 4. The germline CDR1 and CDR2 sequences are SEHNR and FQNEAQ (reference sequence). CDR3 size: 14 residues.

Comment on this clone: The junction departs from germline at one end; a sequencing error may be responsible. The CDR3 DNA sequence: TGTGCCAGCAGCGCCGGGACAAGGAATCATCCCCAGCATTTT. Translating gives CASSAGTRNHPQHF. The J gene is TRBJ1-5, the V gene TRBV2; D may be TRBD1 (6 bases). The CDR3 length is 14 residues. CDR1 and CDR2 (germline): SNHLY, FYNNEI.

The rearrangement links TRBV14 to TRBJ1-2, with D tentatively TRBD1 (5 bases). Trimming removed 3 bases from V and 4 bases from J, with 12 bases in between. The CDR3 loop spans 14 amino acids. Germline V gives CDR1 SGHDN, CDR2 FVKESK. CDR3 in amino acids: CASSQQGKGYGYTF. CDR3 nucleotides: TGTGCCAGCAGCCAGCAGGGCAAGGGCTATGGCTACACCTTC.

The rearrangement joins TRBV2 to TRBJ1-1; 7 nucleotides match TRBD1. This CDR3 spans 16 amino acids. Germline loops: CDR1 SNHLY, CDR2 FYNNEI. After removal of 7 bases from V and 2 bases from J, the junction contained 13 bases not matched to a gene. This chain's CDR3 is CASISALLGGNTEAFF. In DNA form, the CDR3 reads TGTGCCAGCATTTCTGCTCTCTTAGGGGGCAACACTGAAGCTTTCTTT.